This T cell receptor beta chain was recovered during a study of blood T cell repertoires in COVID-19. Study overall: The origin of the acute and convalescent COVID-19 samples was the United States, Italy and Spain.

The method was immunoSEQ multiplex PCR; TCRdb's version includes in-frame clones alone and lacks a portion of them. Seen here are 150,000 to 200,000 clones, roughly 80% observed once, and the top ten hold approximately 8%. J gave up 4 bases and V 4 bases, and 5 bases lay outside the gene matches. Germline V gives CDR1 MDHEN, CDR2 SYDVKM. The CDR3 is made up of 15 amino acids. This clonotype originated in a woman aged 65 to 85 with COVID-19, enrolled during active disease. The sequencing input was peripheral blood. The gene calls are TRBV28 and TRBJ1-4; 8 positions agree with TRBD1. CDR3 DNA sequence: TGTGCCAGCAGTTACCAGGGGGCGGGTAATGAAAAACTGTTTTTT. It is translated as CASSYQGAGNEKLFF.